The 27 T cell receptor beta chains listed next were all sequenced from one sample in a study of T cell responses to AZD1222 COVID-19 vaccine. Profiling relied on immunoSEQ multiplex PCR, and the TCRdb table lists in-frame clones only, not all of them. In the table there are about 160,000 clones, about 90% of which are singletons. The material was peripheral blood, obtained on day 0 of AZD1222 vaccination. The receptor source for this set is an adult in good health.

The CDR3 DNA follows: TGTGCCAGCAGCCGCCGGGACAGGGACCACGAGCAGTACTTC. Translating gives CASSRRDRDHEQYF. The V and J genes are TRBV11-1 and TRBJ2-7; 9 bases are shared with TRBD1. This CDR3 is 14 amino acids long. Germline assignment: CDR1 SGHAT and CDR2 FQDESV (reference sequence). The trim removed 5 bases at V and 5 bases at J, leaving 7 bases unmatched.

V usage is TRBV28 and J usage is TRBJ1-5; maybe TRBD1 (6 bases). The V gene's germline CDR1 is MDHEN and CDR2 SYDVKM. The CDR3 length is 12 residues. Trimming cost V 10 bases and J 3 bases, with 10 bases left between them. The CDR3 protein is CAIQGFNQPQHF. The CDR3 DNA is TGTGCCATCCAGGGGTTCAATCAGCCCCAGCATTTT. The full variable domain, its missing parts supplied by reference TRBV28 and TRBJ1-5, is DVKVTQSSRYLVKRTGEKVFLECVQDMDHENMFWYRQDPGLGLRLIYFSYDVKMKEKGDIPEGYSVSREKKERFSLILESASTNQTSMYLCAIQGFNQPQHFGDGTRLSIL.

The CDR3 sequence: CASSRSQRPRGNTIYF. The DNA of the CDR3 is TGTGCCAGCAGCCGAAGTCAACGGCCACGTGGAAACACCATATATTTT. The V call is TRBV3-1 (or the pseudogene TRBV3-2), the J call TRBJ1-3; no firm D call. V lost 4 bases to trimming and J lost 3 bases, with 16 bases between them. Germline V gene sequence: CDR1 LGHDT, CDR2 YNNKEL (reference sequence). This CDR3 has 16 amino acids.

This clone was seen a single time. The chain employs TRBV30 and TRBJ1-4; weak D call: TRBD1 (5 bases). This CDR3 has 15 amino acids. Germline V CDR1 and CDR2: GTSNPN, SVGIG (reference sequence). The germline V and J ends were trimmed by 0 bases and 4 bases, with 12 bases remaining between them. The CDR3 DNA is TGTGCCTGGAGTGTAATTGGGACGGTTAATGAAAAACTGTTTTTT. It specifies CAWSVIGTVNEKLFF.

The CDR3 is CASSYSTGLNEQFF. The CDR3, as DNA: TGTGCCAGCAGTTACTCCACAGGGTTGAATGAGCAGTTCTTC. This chain links TRBV6-2 or TRBV6-3 with TRBJ2-1, with D possibly being TRBD1 (6 bases). In germline, CDR1 is MNHEY, CDR2 SVGEGT. V gave up 0 bases and J gave up 7 bases, with 10 bases separating them. The CDR3 is made up of 14 amino acids.

The rearrangement joins TRBV2 to TRBJ1-1; 9 positions agree with TRBD1. Germline CDR1 SNHLY, CDR2 FYNNEI. J gave up 11 bases and V 5 bases, and 3 bases lay outside the gene matches. This CDR3 spans 11 amino acids. The DNA of the CDR3 is TGTGCCAGCAGTACAGGGGGCGGGGCTTTCTTT. This codes for CASSTGGGAFF.

This sequence joins TRBV5-6 and TRBJ1-2; D gene uncertain. This CDR3 is 13 amino acids long. CDR1 and CDR2 (germline): SGHDT, YYEEEE. V was trimmed by 6 bases and J by 5 bases, leaving 14 bases between them. The CDR3 nucleotides are TGTGCCAGCACCTGGGAGGGTTTTTATGGCTACACCTTC. Its translation is CASTWEGFYGYTF.

The chain is built from TRBV6-4 and TRBJ1-1; D is undetermined. CDR1 and CDR2 from the germline V gene are MRHNA and SNTAGT. V lost 3 bases and J lost 5, with 16 bases in between. The length of the CDR3 is 15 residues. CDR3 amino acids: CASSDNYGGKTEAFF. The CDR3 bases are TGTGCCAGCAGTGATAATTACGGCGGAAAAACTGAAGCTTTCTTT.

The genes are TRBV24-1 and TRBJ2-1; D ambiguous. The V end was cut by 0 bases, the J end by 0 bases, with 14 bases between. This CDR3 contains 18 residues. In germline, CDR1 is KGHDR, CDR2 SFDVKD. CDR3: CATSDLRTAVSSYNEQFF. CDR3 coding DNA: TGTGCCACCAGTGATTTGAGGACGGCCGTTAGCTCCTACAATGAGCAGTTCTTC.

This sequence joins TRBV28 and TRBJ1-1, with a tentative D call TRBD1 (5 bases). V was clipped by 9 bases and J by 4 bases, with 21 bases between them. The length of the CDR3 is 15 residues. The germline V gene encodes CDR1 MDHEN and CDR2 SYDVKM. This CDR3 is CASLSVLGRGTEAFF. The CDR3 nucleotides read TGTGCCAGTCTAAGCGTGCTAGGGAGGGGCACTGAAGCTTTCTTT.

The chain has TRBV28 and TRBJ1-3; TRBD1 might be the D (6 bases). Germline assignment: CDR1 MDHEN and CDR2 SYDVKM. The CDR3 totals 16 residues. Trimming removed 2 bases at V and 1 base at J, with 12 bases between. The CDR3 nucleotides read TGTGCCAGCAGTTTACCACACAGGGTGTCTGGAAACACCATATATTTT. Its protein is CASSLPHRVSGNTIYF.

This clone was seen just once. The chain couples TRBV7-6 to TRBJ2-1, with 12 positions matching TRBD2. The CDR3 sequence is 16 residues long. The V gene's germline CDR1 is SGHVS and CDR2 FNYEAQ. V dropped 5 bases and J dropped 6; count of bases not matched to a gene: 8. The CDR3 here is CASSPELAGGSNEQFF. DNA of the CDR3: TGTGCCAGCAGCCCTGAACTAGCGGGAGGATCCAATGAGCAGTTCTTC.

This sequence joins TRBV7-2 and TRBJ1-2, with 7 bases that match TRBD1. The germline gives CDR1 SGHTA, CDR2 FQGNSA. V trimming: 4 bases; J trimming: 2 bases; junction bases outside the gene matches: 4. The CDR3 runs 14 residues. In DNA, the CDR3 is TGTGCCAGCAGCTCTTCACAGGGGAACTATGGCTACACCTTC. Protein sequence: CASSSSQGNYGYTF.

The CDR3 is CASSRQGNQYNEQFF. Written as DNA, the CDR3 is TGCGCCAGCAGCCGACAGGGGAATCAGTACAATGAGCAGTTCTTC. The rearrangement joins TRBV5-1 to TRBJ2-1, with 8 bases aligning to TRBD1. The germline V gene encodes CDR1 SGHRS and CDR2 YFSETQ. This CDR3 has 15 amino acids. Trimming cost V 4 bases and J 4 bases; bases outside gene matches: 7.

The chain joins TRBV28 to TRBJ2-1, with a weak D call TRBD1 (5 bases). V was trimmed by 1 base and J by 9 bases, leaving 7 bases between them. This CDR3 has 12 amino acids. Germline CDR1 reads MDHEN; CDR2 reads SYDVKM. The CDR3 region is CASSLLGREQFF. CDR3 DNA sequence: TGTGCCAGCAGTTTATTGGGGCGTGAGCAGTTCTTC.

This clone was counted once. This sequence joins TRBV5-7 and TRBJ1-5, with D perhaps TRBD1 (5 bases). TRBV5-7 falls under the ORF class, with uncertain function. V dropped 3 bases and J dropped 2 bases, with 15 bases sitting between them. The CDR3 has 16 amino acids. The CDR3 DNA reads TGTGCCAGCAGCTCCGAGGACAAGGAGGGCAATCAGCCCCAGCATTTT. Amino acid sequence: CASSSEDKEGNQPQHF.

This chain uses TRBV6-2 or TRBV6-3 with TRBJ2-7; 7 nucleotides align to TRBD2. With 3 bases clipped from V and 1 base from J, the junction kept 12 bases outside the gene matches. There are 17 residues in the CDR3. Germline CDR1 and CDR2: MNHEY and SVGEGT. For the CDR3, the DNA is TGTGCCAGCAGTTATCCGTCGAGCGGGCGGGAGTCCTACGAGCAGTACTTC. It translates to CASSYPSSGRESYEQYF.

The chain is built from TRBV5-1 and TRBJ1-1; D remains ambiguous. The CDR3 extends over 12 amino acids. The germline V gene has CDR1 SGHRS and CDR2 YFSETQ. With 1 base removed from V and 6 bases from J, the gap between germline ends came to 7 bases. In DNA, the CDR3 is TGCGCCAGCAGCTTGCGGGATTCTGAAGCTTTCTTT. The encoded protein is CASSLRDSEAFF.

V usage is TRBV5-1 and J usage is TRBJ1-6; no clear D gene. The germline CDR1 and CDR2 sequences are SGHRS and YFSETQ. V lost 3 bases and J 6 bases, leaving 10 bases between the germline ends. The CDR3 sequence is 14 residues long. CDR3 protein: CASSSDGGNSPLHF. The CDR3 DNA follows: TGCGCCAGCAGCTCGGACGGAGGTAATTCACCCCTCCACTTT. Together with reference TRBV5-1 and TRBJ1-6, the CDR3 gives the full variable domain: KAGVTQTPRYLIKTRGQQVTLSCSPISGHRSVSWYQQTPGQGLQFLFEYFSETQRNKGNFPGRFSGRQFSNSRSEMNVSTLELGDSALYLCASSSDGGNSPLHFGNGTRLTVT.

In DNA, the CDR3 is TGTGCCAGCGGCCGGGTGGGATTTGGGATTTCGAATGAGCAGTTCTTC. Protein product: CASGRVGFGISNEQFF. The chain couples TRBV27 to TRBJ2-1; no clear D. This CDR3 contains 16 residues. CDR1 and CDR2 from the germline V gene are MNHEY and SMNVEV (reference sequence). Trimming removed 8 bases at V and 7 bases at J, with 24 bases between.

This chain links TRBV5-1 with TRBJ2-3, with TRBD1 matching over 9 bases. CDR1 and CDR2 from the germline V gene are SGHRS and YFSETQ. Trimming took 0 bases from V and 4 from J; bases not matched to a gene: 9. The CDR3 totals 17 residues. The CDR3 spells CASSLAATGGISDTQYF. CDR3 sequence (DNA): TGCGCCAGCAGCTTGGCAGCTACAGGGGGCATTTCAGATACGCAGTATTTT.

The CDR3 loop reads CASSYLGDRGPYEQYF. The CDR3 bases are TGTGCCAGCAGCTACCTAGGGGACAGGGGCCCCTACGAGCAGTACTTC. The V gene is TRBV7-3, the J gene TRBJ2-7; 10 nucleotides align to TRBD1. The CDR3 has 16 residues. Germline CDR1 is SGHTA and CDR2 is FQGTGA. The V gene end was trimmed by 4 bases and the J gene end by 2 bases; junction bases not matched to a gene: 8.

This clone has just one count. This sequence joins TRBV27 and TRBJ1-2, with 7 bases aligning to TRBD1. With 6 bases clipped from V and 4 bases from J, the junction kept 8 bases outside the gene matches. This CDR3 contains 14 residues. CDR1 is MNHEY, CDR2 SMNVEV, per germline (reference sequence). The CDR3 DNA reads as TGTGCCAGCAGCCTAACAGGGGTGGGCTATGGCTACACCTTC. Its protein is CASSLTGVGYGYTF.

J is TRBJ1-2 and V is TRBV28; 8 nucleotides match TRBD1. Germline CDR1 and CDR2: MDHEN and SYDVKM. The CDR3 sequence is 16 residues long. Trimming cost V 3 bases and J 5 bases; bases outside gene matches: 11. The CDR3 is CASSLLQGAPNYGYTF. The CDR3 DNA reads as TGTGCCAGCAGTTTGCTCCAGGGGGCGCCCAATTATGGCTACACCTTC.

A note on this clone: Within the sample, other DNA sequences also encode this same CDR3. This sequence joins TRBV28 and TRBJ1-2; the match to TRBD1 covers 10 bases. The length of the CDR3 is 14 residues. With 4 bases clipped from V and 3 bases from J, the junction kept 2 bases outside the gene matches. CDR1 and CDR2 from the germline V gene are MDHEN and SYDVKM. As DNA, the CDR3 is TGTGCCAGCAGTTCCGGACAGGGGGACTATGGCTACACCTTC. Amino acids: CASSSGQGDYGYTF.

The CDR3 nucleotides read TGTGCCAGCTCACCTGACATTAGCACAGATACGCAGTATTTT. Its translation is CASSPDISTDTQYF. The genes are TRBV18 and TRBJ2-3; D is uncertain. This CDR3 contains 14 residues. Deletions cut 3 bases from V and 0 bases from J, with 7 bases between. Germline CDR1 is KGHSH and CDR2 is LQKENI.

The V call is TRBV4-2, the J call TRBJ1-5; a weak D match, TRBD1 (5 bases). The CDR3 extends over 15 amino acids. With 0 bases removed from V and 9 bases from J, the gap between germline ends came to 15 bases. Germline values: CDR1 LGHNA, CDR2 YNFKEQ. CDR3 coding DNA: TGTGCCAGCAGCCAAGACTCCCGCGGGGGAGCGCCCCAGCATTTT. The encoded protein is CASSQDSRGGAPQHF.